The present TCR beta chain was sequenced within a study of T cell responses to AZD1222 COVID-19 vaccine. On the study more broadly: Second-dose intervals of approximately 4 or approximately 12 weeks were pooled.

The V and J ends lost 5 bases and 2 bases, in that order; junction bases with no gene match: 9. CDR1 and CDR2 (germline): SEHNR, FQNEAQ (reference sequence). The CDR3 runs 16 residues. Assay used: immunoSEQ multiplex PCR; TCRdb lists only in-frame clones, some missing. Seen here are under 150,000 clones, 80% to 90% observed once, and the top ten hold about 1.5%. General study results and limits: Only a handful of AZD1222 recipients were seropositive at baseline. Only after the peak T cell response were repertoires sampled. Spike-specific TCRs gained breadth and depth after people received two AZD1222 doses.

Details on this clone: Its antigen is not known.

The sequence was obtained from an adult in good health. Here the sequenced sample was peripheral blood, taken on day 0 of AZD1222 vaccination. The gene calls are TRBV7-9 and TRBJ2-7, with TRBD2 matching 10 bases. As DNA, the CDR3 is TGTGCCAGCAGCCCGCCGGGACTAGCGTTTCCCTACGAGCAGTACTTC. Protein sequence: CASSPPGLAFPYEQYF.